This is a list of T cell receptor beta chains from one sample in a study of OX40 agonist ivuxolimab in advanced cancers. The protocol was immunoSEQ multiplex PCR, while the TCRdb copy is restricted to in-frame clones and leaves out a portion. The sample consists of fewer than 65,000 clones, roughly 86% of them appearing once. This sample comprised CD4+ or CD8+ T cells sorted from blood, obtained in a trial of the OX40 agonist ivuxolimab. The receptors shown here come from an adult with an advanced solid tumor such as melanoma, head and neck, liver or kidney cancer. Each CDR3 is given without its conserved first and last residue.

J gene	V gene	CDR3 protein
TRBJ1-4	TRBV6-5	ASKLRGTDGEKLF
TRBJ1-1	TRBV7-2	ASSLSHAEAF
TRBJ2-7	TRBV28	ASSSLTYEQY
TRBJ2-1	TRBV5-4	ASSPLSRTAYNEQF
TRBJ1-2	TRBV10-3	AISGDRGRGYT
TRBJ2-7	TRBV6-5	ASSPQTGWGYEQY
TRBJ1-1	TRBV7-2	ATQQAALNTEAF
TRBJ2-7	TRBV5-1	ASSLWGKLGSYEQY
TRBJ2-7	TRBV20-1	SAAGAYEQY
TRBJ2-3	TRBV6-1	ASSEQSGLAGNTQY
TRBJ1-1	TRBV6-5	ASSRSLNAEAF
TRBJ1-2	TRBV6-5	ASSSGQGRQYGYT
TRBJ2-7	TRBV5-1	ASSLEGSYSGNEQY
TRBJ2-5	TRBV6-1	ASSEILDETQY
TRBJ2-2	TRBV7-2	ASSHPPGTVNTGELF
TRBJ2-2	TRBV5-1	ASSLGRENGELF
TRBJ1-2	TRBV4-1	ASSPRTGEGNYGYT
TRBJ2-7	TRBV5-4	ASSLDGTGDEQY
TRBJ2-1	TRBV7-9	ASSPRTSEKNEQF
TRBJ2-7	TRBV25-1	ASQLTGEQY
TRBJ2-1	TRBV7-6	ASSLALSDRF
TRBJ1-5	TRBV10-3	AISERDGQPQH